These 22 T cell receptor beta chains came from one sample sequenced in a study of blood T cells in healthy people across ages. With a J-beta primer mix and a sample-barcoded 5' primer, a second PCR ran about 7 to 12 cycles. TCRdb passed the 5' RACE reads through MiXCR, listing each CDR3 protein once. Of fewer than 900,000 distinct CDR3 sequences in the sample, roughly 47% were seen once. Material for sequencing was blood. The receptors here all came from a woman aged 60 to 75 in good health.

The chain uses TRBV3-1 and TRBJ2-1, with 7 nucleotides matching TRBD2. In germline, CDR1 is LGHDT, CDR2 YNNKEL (reference sequence). V gave up 1 base and J gave up 0 bases; unmatched junction bases: 6. There are 17 residues in the CDR3. CDR3: CASSQGLAELSYNEQFF. The CDR3 nucleotides are TGTGCCAGCAGCCAAGGCCTAGCGGAACTCTCCTACAATGAGCAGTTCTTC.

The sample holds a few counts of this clonotype. The rearrangement uses TRBV7-2 and TRBJ1-1; weak D call: TRBD1 (6 bases). V lost 1 base, J lost 4 bases, and 13 bases lay in between. The CDR3 covers 15 residues. Germline CDR1 reads SGHTA; CDR2 reads FQGNSA. CDR3 coding DNA: TGTGCCAGCAGCTTAGATTTCACAGGGAGCACTGAAGCTTTCTTT. Its translation: CASSLDFTGSTEAFF.

A remark on this clonotype: This may be a read error: a much more frequent sequence differs by one nucleotide. V and J are TRBV12-3 or TRBV12-4 and TRBJ2-7; D gene unclear. Matching the DNA end better, TRBJ2-1 makes the J call doubtful. This CDR3 contains 11 residues. This CDR3 reads CASGLSYEQFF. The CDR3 region has the DNA TGTGCCAGCGGTCTATCCTACGAGCAGTTCTTC.

The V call is TRBV12-3 or TRBV12-4, the J call TRBJ1-5; TRBD1 aligns across 7 bases. The CDR3 runs 15 residues. V lost 6 bases to trimming and J lost 7 bases; unmatched junction nucleotides: 12. The CDR3 here is CASSLLDRDGQPQHF. The CDR3 bases are TGTGCCAGCAGCCTACTAGACAGGGATGGGCAGCCCCAGCATTTT.

V is TRBV9 and J is TRBJ1-6, with unresolved D. Trimming cost V 3 bases and J 1 base, with 8 bases left between them. CDR3 size: 15 residues. Germline CDR1 SGDLS, CDR2 YYNGEE. CDR3 amino acids: CASSESRSYNSPLHF. The CDR3 DNA is TGTGCCAGCAGCGAGAGTAGGTCCTATAATTCACCCCTCCACTTT.

In regard to this clonotype: This sequence may be a read error, since a much larger clone differs from it by one base. CDR3 amino acids: CSVEYGQGSYEQYF. As DNA, the CDR3 is TGCAGCGTTGAGTACGGTCAGGGGAGCTACGAGCAGTACTTC. This chain uses TRBV29-1 with TRBJ2-7; D perhaps matches TRBD1 (6 bases). The V end was cut by 3 bases, the J end by 3 bases, with 15 bases between. Looked up from germline, CDR1 is SQVTM and CDR2 is ANQGSEA. The CDR3 runs 14 residues.

The rearrangement links TRBV7-6 to TRBJ2-5; 12 nucleotides align to TRBD1. The DNA end lines up better with TRBJ2-7; the J call may be wrong. The CDR3 length is 14 residues. CDR1 and CDR2 from the germline V gene are SGHVS and FNYEAQ. The CDR3 nucleotides are TGTGCCAGCAGCCAGGGACAGGGGGCTCCCGAGCAGTACTTC. This codes for CASSQGQGAPEQYF.

Only a few counts were recorded for this clonotype. The chain employs TRBV7-2 and TRBJ1-5; 7 bases line up with TRBD1. This CDR3 is 16 amino acids long. In germline, CDR1 is SGHTA, CDR2 FQGNSA. V dropped 2 bases and J dropped 0; count of bases not matched to a gene: 4. CDR3 sequence: CASSLRDSHSNQPQHF. The CDR3 DNA follows: TGTGCCAGCAGCTTACGGGACAGTCATAGCAATCAGCCCCAGCATTTT.

The rearrangement links TRBV11-2 to TRBJ2-7; 7 bases agree with TRBD2. Near its end, the DNA agrees better with TRBJ2-5, so the J call may be wrong. The V gene's germline CDR1 is SGHAT and CDR2 FQNNGV. The CDR3 has 17 residues. The DNA for the CDR3 is TGTGCCAGCAGTAACCCGGCGGCGGGAGTATGGAAGGAGACCCAGTACTTC. This translates into CASSNPAAGVWKETQYF.

This clonotype occurred once. The chain has TRBV2 and TRBJ1-5, with 7 nucleotides matching TRBD1. The ends lost 1 base at V and 2 bases at J; junction bases unmatched: 2. Germline assignment: CDR1 SNHLY and CDR2 FYNNEI. This CDR3 contains 15 residues. This chain's CDR3 is CASSEEGAGNQPQHF. CDR3 DNA sequence: TGTGCCAGCAGTGAAGAGGGGGCAGGCAATCAGCCCCAGCATTTT.

This chain joins TRBV7-3 and TRBJ1-1, with D maybe TRBD1 (5 bases). Germline V gene lookup returns CDR1 SGHTA and CDR2 FQGTGA. V was pared by 2 bases and J by 2 bases, with 18 bases between. The CDR3 spans 17 residues. The CDR3 region is CASSLLPALGQNTEAFF. The CDR3 DNA reads as TGTGCCAGCAGCTTACTTCCCGCTTTGGGGCAAAACACTGAAGCTTTCTTT.

There are a few counts of this clonotype. V usage is TRBV12-3 or TRBV12-4 and J usage is TRBJ1-1, with a tentative D call TRBD1 (5 bases). This CDR3 region has 14 residues. Trimming removed 0 bases from V and 7 bases from J, with 12 bases in between. CDR3 residues: CASSLAGARGEAFF. For the CDR3, the DNA is TGTGCCAGCAGTTTAGCAGGGGCTAGGGGTGAAGCTTTCTTT.

The J gene is TRBJ2-2, the V gene TRBV18, with D perhaps given as TRBD1 or TRBD2 (5 bases each). The CDR3 contains 16 residues. CDR1 is KGHSH and CDR2 is LQKENI in the germline V gene. With 3 bases removed from V and 0 bases from J, the gap between germline ends came to 11 bases. CDR3 coding DNA: TGTGCCAGCTCACCGAAGAGGGGAGCGAACACCGGGGAGCTGTTTTTT. Protein product: CASSPKRGANTGELFF.

This clonotype was counted many times. The chain has TRBV29-1 and TRBJ2-5, with D possibly called TRBD1 or TRBD2 (5 bases each). Between the trimmed V and J ends, which lost 4 bases and 6 bases, there was a span of 15 bases. This CDR3 has 13 residues. Looked up from germline, CDR1 is SQVTM and CDR2 is ANQGSEA. CDR3 sequence: CSVAVAQGQTQYF. The CDR3 DNA follows: TGCAGCGTTGCGGTCGCCCAGGGACAGACCCAGTACTTC.

This clonotype was seen a few times. The chain uses TRBV6-2 or TRBV6-3 and TRBJ1-2; D is possibly TRBD1 (5 bases). This CDR3 region has 18 residues. V lost 6 bases and J lost 4, with 27 bases in between. Per the germline V gene, CDR1 is MNHEY and CDR2 is SVGEGT. CDR3 coding DNA: TGTGCCAGCAGCTACGAATTAAGGGAGACAGCGGACGTCTATGGCTACACCTTC. Translated: CASSYELRETADVYGYTF.

The J gene is TRBJ2-7, the V gene TRBV27; D remains unclear. There are 13 residues in the CDR3. V was shortened by 7 bases and J by 2 bases, with 12 bases between the two germline ends. CDR1 MNHEY and CDR2 SMNVEV come from the germline V gene (reference sequence). The CDR3 coding sequence is TGTGCCAGCAAAAATCATGTCACCTACGAGCAGTACTTC. Residues: CASKNHVTYEQYF.

CDR3 bases: TGTGCCACCGGGGATGATAACTATGGCTACACCTTC. The encoded protein is CATGDDNYGYTF. J is TRBJ1-2 and V is TRBV28; D is uncertain. This CDR3 has 12 amino acids. V dropped 10 bases and J dropped 1 base, with 10 bases sitting between them. CDR1 and CDR2 (germline): MDHEN, SYDVKM.

About this clonotype itself: An end of the junction differs from the germline gene, which may be a read error. The CDR3 DNA reads as TGTGCCAGCAGTTTAGGCTGGACAGAAACAAAAAGACGTGGCTACACCTTC. Translation gives CASSLGWTETKRRGYTF. The rearrangement links TRBV7-2 to TRBJ1-2; D is perhaps TRBD1 (6 bases). Germline CDR1 and CDR2: SGHTA and FQGNSA. This CDR3 contains 17 residues.

The chain has TRBV10-3 and TRBJ2-1; 8 nucleotides agree with TRBD2. This CDR3 is 14 amino acids long. V dropped 3 bases and J dropped 8; count of bases not matched to a gene: 6. Looked up from germline, CDR1 is ENHRY and CDR2 is SYGVKD. The CDR3 is CAISETGLGDEQFF. The DNA for the CDR3 is TGTGCCATCAGTGAAACGGGACTAGGGGATGAGCAGTTCTTC.

This chain's CDR3 is CASSLVGGGGADTQYF. The DNA of the CDR3 is TGTGCCAGCAGTTTAGTAGGCGGCGGGGGGGCAGATACGCAGTATTTT. This sequence joins TRBV12-3 or TRBV12-4 and TRBJ2-3, with 9 nucleotides matching TRBD2. V gave up 1 base and J gave up 4 bases; unmatched junction bases: 6. CDR3 length equals 16 residues.

V gene TRBV20-1 combines with J gene TRBJ2-7; D is undetermined. CDR3 length equals 11 residues. Germline V CDR1 and CDR2: DFQATT, SNEGSKA (reference sequence). V lost 7 bases, J lost 0 bases, and 7 bases lay in between. CDR3 loop: CSVTVSYEQYF. The CDR3 bases are TGCAGTGTGACGGTCTCCTACGAGCAGTACTTC.

This clonotype was seen many times. The rearrangement joins TRBV4-2 to TRBJ2-1; 7 bases align to TRBD2. The CDR3 runs 17 residues. The J segment lost 1 base and the V segment lost 0 bases, leaving 6 bases of the junction unmatched. Germline CDR1 LGHNA, CDR2 YNFKEQ. The CDR3 loop reads CASSQDYGGSSYNEQFF. In DNA form, the CDR3 reads TGTGCCAGCAGCCAAGATTATGGCGGGAGTTCCTACAATGAGCAGTTCTTC.